These 2 T cell receptor beta chains were all obtained from the same sample, sequenced in a study of shared clonotypes between healthy human individuals. This table comes from immunoSEQ multiplex PCR, and its TCRdb copy is limited to in-frame clones, with some not included. The profile shows about 1.1 million clones, 78% of them singletons. Material: memory CD4+ T cells from PBMCs. Sample subset: CD45RA-negative fraction. The origin of the receptors is a man between 18 and 35 years old in good health. Some clones in this sample may be carry-over from other donors' samples.

The V call is TRBV28, the J call TRBJ2-7; D is possibly TRBD1 or TRBD2 (6 bases each). The length of the CDR3 is 15 residues. Germline CDR1 is MDHEN and CDR2 is SYDVKM. V shed 6 bases and J shed 0 bases, with 15 bases lying between them. The CDR3 is CASRAGGGSSYEQYF. In nucleotides, the CDR3 is TGTGCCAGCAGGGCCGGAGGGGGAAGCTCCTACGAGCAGTACTTC.

The rearrangement uses TRBV27 and TRBJ2-1; D perhaps matches TRBD2 (7 bases). The CDR3 consists of 15 residues. Germline V CDR1 and CDR2: MNHEY, SMNVEV (reference sequence). The ends were cut back, 4 bases at V and 2 bases at J, with 12 bases in the middle. The CDR3 sequence: CASSSRGAPYNEQFF. The CDR3 DNA reads as TGTGCCAGCAGTTCACGGGGGGCGCCCTACAATGAGCAGTTCTTC.